The rows below give T cell receptor beta chains drawn from one sample of a study of T cells in Graves' hyperthyroidism and ophthalmopathy. From the multiplex PCR reads, TCRdb called clonotypes with MiXCR, one entry per CDR3 protein. This table holds fewer than 600,000 distinct CDR3 sequences, about 15% found once. Sequencing was carried out using blood. These receptors were taken from a woman between 18 and 30 years old with Graves' hyperthyroidism. CDR3s include the opening cysteine and the closing phenylalanine or tryptophan.

j_gene	len	v_gene	CDR3aa
TRBJ2-1	16	TRBV12-3/TRBV12-4	CASSLSGRALKNEQFF
TRBJ1-5	15	TRBV19	CASTWGDRFNQPQHF
TRBJ1-1	14	TRBV6-5	CASSYSSEGTEAFF
TRBJ2-1	15	TRBV5-1	CASSLEGPYTNEQFF
TRBJ2-3	17	TRBV12-3/TRBV12-4	CASSLFGPGAGADTQYF
TRBJ2-3	13	TRBV30	CAWTGRRTDTQYF
TRBJ1-1	16	TRBV9	CASSVDPFYQNTEAFF
TRBJ2-5	16	TRBV12-3/TRBV12-4	CASSLGGTQYQETQYF
TRBJ2-1	17	TRBV7-6	CASSLWSGGFSYNEQFF
TRBJ2-1	15	TRBV6-1	CASSRSGSDVNEQFF
TRBJ1-2	16	TRBV7-9	CASSLVGGGANYGYTF
TRBJ2-1	14	TRBV7-7	CAGSLDSAGYEQFF
TRBJ2-2	17	TRBV5-1	CASSLVRAGGPLGELFF
TRBJ2-2	17	TRBV19	CASTPNVAGAGRGELFF
TRBJ1-1	14	TRBV2	CASSEGGESTEAFF
TRBJ2-1	16	TRBV5-1	CASRFGWREFYNEQFF
TRBJ2-1	15	TRBV2	CASSDWAGRANEQFF
TRBJ1-6	17	TRBV7-9	CASSSQGGQGLGSPLHF
TRBJ1-1	13	TRBV12-5	CVSGATGNTEAFF
TRBJ2-1	15	TRBV29-1	CSAVLAISSYNEQFF
TRBJ2-1	18	TRBV12-3/TRBV12-4	CASSPPGGGTRLGNEQFF
TRBJ2-7	14	TRBV11-3	CASSSSGRAHEQYF
TRBJ2-5	15	TRBV12-3/TRBV12-4	CASSLGDAVGWTQYF
TRBJ2-1	14	TRBV2	CASWSGSLYNEQFF
TRBJ2-2	14	TRBV12-3/TRBV12-4	CASIQERSTGELFF
TRBJ1-2	13	TRBV12-5	CASGHGQYYGYTF
TRBJ2-3	18	TRBV20-1	CSARAGWGGRAPTDTQYF
TRBJ1-1	13	TRBV30	CAWIGGKNTEAFF
TRBJ2-1	17	TRBV15	CATSRELVRSSYNEQFF
TRBJ1-1	13	TRBV5-1	CASSSTANTESFF
TRBJ1-1	14	TRBV3-1	CASSPPDRGSEAFF
TRBJ2-1	12	TRBV10-3	CAISSQGYEQFF
TRBJ1-1	14	TRBV3-1	CASRTGGRHTEAFF
TRBJ1-1	11	TRBV29-1	CSVLRGTEAFF
TRBJ2-2	17	TRBV24-1	CATSVDRVFMNTGELFF
TRBJ1-5	17	TRBV10-3	CAISESHQGGSNQPQHF
TRBJ2-1	14	TRBV9	CASSVGVLNNEQFF
TRBJ2-7	14	TRBV20-1	CSASWGQGAREQYF
TRBJ2-1	18	TRBV7-9	CASSLAGSLAGEAHEQFF
TRBJ2-7	13	TRBV29-1	CSVTPGSSYEQYF
TRBJ1-1	14	TRBV25-1	CASSEPGRGTEAFF
TRBJ1-5	16	TRBV18	CASSLSRDRTNQPQHF